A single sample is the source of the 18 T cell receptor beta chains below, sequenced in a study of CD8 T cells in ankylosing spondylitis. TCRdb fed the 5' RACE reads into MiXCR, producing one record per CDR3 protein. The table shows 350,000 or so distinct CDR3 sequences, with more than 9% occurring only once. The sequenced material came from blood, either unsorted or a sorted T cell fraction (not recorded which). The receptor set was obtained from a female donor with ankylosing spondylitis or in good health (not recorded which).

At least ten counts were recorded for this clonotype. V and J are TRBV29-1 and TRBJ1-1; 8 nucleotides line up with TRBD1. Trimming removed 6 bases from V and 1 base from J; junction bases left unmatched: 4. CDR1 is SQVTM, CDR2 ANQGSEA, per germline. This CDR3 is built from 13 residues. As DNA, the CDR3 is TGCAGCGTGACCGGGACAGGGAACACTGAAGCTTTCTTT. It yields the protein CSVTGTGNTEAFF.

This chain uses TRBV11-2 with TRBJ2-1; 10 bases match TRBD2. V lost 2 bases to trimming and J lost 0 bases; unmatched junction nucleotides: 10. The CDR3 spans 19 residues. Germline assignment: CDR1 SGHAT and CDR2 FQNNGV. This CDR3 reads CASSLPTRTSGSSYNEQFF. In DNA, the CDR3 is TGTGCCAGCAGCTTACCTACCCGGACTAGCGGAAGCTCCTACAATGAGCAGTTCTTC.

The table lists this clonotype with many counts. For the CDR3, the DNA is TGTGCCAGCAGCTCCAGCGATCGGGTTGAAAAACTGTTTTTT. It specifies CASSSSDRVEKLFF. The chain links TRBV12-3 or TRBV12-4 to TRBJ1-4; D gene ambiguous. V was trimmed by 6 bases and J by 7 bases, leaving 15 bases between them. The length of the CDR3 is 14 residues.

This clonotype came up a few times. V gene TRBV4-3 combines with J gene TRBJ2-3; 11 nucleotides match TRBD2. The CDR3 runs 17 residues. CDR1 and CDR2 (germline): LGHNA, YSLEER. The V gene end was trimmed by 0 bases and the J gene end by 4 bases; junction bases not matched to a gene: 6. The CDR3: CASSQETSGVYADTQYF. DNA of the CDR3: TGCGCCAGCAGCCAAGAGACTAGCGGGGTGTATGCAGATACGCAGTATTTT.

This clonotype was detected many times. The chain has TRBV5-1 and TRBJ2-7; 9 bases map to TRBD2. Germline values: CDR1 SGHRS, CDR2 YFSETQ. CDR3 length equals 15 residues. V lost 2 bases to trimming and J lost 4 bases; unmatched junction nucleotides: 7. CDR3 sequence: CASSLAGGGFYEQYF. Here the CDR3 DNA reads TGCGCCAGCAGCTTAGCGGGAGGAGGTTTTTACGAGCAGTACTTC.

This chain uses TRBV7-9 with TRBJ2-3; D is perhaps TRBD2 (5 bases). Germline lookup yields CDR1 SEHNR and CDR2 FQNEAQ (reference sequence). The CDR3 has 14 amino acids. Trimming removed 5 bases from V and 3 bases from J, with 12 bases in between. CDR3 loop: CASSETLATDTQYF. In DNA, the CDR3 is TGTGCCAGCAGCGAGACATTAGCGACAGATACGCAGTATTTT.

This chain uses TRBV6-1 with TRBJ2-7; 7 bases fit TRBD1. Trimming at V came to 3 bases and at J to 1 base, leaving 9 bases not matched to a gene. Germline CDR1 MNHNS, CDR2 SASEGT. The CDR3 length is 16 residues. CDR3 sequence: CASSDLTDRLSYEQYF. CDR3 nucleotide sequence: TGTGCCAGCAGTGATCTTACGGACAGGCTTTCCTACGAGCAGTACTTC.

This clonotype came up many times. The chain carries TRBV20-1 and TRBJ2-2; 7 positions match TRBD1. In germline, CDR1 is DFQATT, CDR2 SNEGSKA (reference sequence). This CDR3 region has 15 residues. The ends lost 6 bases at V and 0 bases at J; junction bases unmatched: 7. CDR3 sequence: CSARKGTANTGELFF. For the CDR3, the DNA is TGCAGTGCACGGAAAGGGACAGCGAACACCGGGGAGCTGTTTTTT.

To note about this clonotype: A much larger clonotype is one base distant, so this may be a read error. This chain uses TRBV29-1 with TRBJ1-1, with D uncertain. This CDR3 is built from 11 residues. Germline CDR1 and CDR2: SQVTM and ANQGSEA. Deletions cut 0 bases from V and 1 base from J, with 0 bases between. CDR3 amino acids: CSVEENTEAFF. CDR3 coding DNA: TGCAGCGTTGAAGAGAACACTGAAGCTTTCTTT.

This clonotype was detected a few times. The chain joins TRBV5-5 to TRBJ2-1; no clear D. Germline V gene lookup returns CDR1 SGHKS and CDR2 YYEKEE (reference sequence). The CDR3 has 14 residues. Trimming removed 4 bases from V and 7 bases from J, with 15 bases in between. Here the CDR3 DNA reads TGTGCCAGCAGCCCGACTTACCCAACAAATGAGCAGTTCTTC. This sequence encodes CASSPTYPTNEQFF.

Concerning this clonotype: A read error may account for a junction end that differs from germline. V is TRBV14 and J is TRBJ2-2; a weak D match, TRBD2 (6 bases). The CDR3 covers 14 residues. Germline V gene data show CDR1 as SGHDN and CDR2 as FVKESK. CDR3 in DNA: TGTGTCAGCAGCCAGGGACTGGGCACCGGGGAGCTGTTTTTT. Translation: CVSSQGLGTGELFF.

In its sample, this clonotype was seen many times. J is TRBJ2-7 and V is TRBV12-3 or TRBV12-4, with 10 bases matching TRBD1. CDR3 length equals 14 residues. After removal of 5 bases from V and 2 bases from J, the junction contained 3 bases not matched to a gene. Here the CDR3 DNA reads TGTGCCAGCAGTAGCGGGACAGGGGCCTACGAGCAGTACTTC. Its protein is CASSSGTGAYEQYF.

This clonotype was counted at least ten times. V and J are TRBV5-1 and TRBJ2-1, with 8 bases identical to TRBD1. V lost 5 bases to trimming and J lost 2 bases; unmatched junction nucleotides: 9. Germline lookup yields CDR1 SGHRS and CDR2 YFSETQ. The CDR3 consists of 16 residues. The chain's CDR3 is CASRAREGQAYNEQFF. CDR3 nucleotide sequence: TGCGCCAGCAGGGCAAGAGAGGGACAGGCCTACAATGAGCAGTTCTTC.

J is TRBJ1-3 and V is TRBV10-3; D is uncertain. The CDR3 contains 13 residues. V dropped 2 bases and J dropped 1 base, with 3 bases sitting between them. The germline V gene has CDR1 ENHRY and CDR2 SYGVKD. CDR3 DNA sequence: TGTGCCATCAGTGAGGGATCTGGAAACACCATATATTTT. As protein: CAISEGSGNTIYF.

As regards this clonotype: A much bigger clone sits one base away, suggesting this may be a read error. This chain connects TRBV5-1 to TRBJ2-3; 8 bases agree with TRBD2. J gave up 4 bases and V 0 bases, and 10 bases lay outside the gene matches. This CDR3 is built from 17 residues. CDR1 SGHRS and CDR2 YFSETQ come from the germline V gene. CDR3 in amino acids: CASSLARAGGLADTQYF. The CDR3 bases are TGCGCCAGCAGCTTGGCCAGGGCGGGAGGCCTCGCAGATACGCAGTATTTT.

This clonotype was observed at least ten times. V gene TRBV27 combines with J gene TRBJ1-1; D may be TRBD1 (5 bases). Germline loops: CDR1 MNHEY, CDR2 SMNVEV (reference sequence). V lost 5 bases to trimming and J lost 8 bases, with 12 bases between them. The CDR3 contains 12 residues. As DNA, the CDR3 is TGTGCCAGCAGTAACGACAGAAGGGAAGCTTTCTTT. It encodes CASSNDRREAFF.

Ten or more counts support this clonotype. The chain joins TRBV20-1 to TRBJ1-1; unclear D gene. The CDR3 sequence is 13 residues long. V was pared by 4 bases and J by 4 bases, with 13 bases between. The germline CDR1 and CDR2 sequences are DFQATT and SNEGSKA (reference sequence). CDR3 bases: TGCAGTGCTACTCGTAGGCCGCTCACTGAAGCTTTCTTT. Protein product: CSATRRPLTEAFF.

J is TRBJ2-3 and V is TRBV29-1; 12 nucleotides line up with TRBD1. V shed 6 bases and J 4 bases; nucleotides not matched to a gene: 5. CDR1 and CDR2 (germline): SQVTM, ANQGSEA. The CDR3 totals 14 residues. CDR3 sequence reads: CSVAGTGGADTQYF. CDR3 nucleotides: TGCAGCGTCGCCGGGACAGGGGGCGCAGATACGCAGTATTTT.